This TCR beta chain appears in the sequencing data of a study of technical replicates of blood from a few donors. Germline V gives CDR1 MNHEY, CDR2 SMNVEV (reference sequence). The CDR3 totals 15 residues. V lost 0 bases to trimming and J lost 5 bases, with 10 bases between them. Profiled with immunoSEQ multiplex PCR; TCRdb holds only in-frame clones, not every one. The data contain tens of thousands of clones, around nine tenths of them seen just once; the ten biggest clones take up 4.7%. Sequenced sample: PBMCs. The TCR was taken from a human donor in good health. Some clones in this sample may be carry-over from other donors' samples. The V gene is TRBV27, the J gene TRBJ2-2; D is ambiguous. This CDR3 reads CASSLSSRRTGELFF. CDR3 nucleotide sequence: TGTGCCAGCAGTTTATCAAGCAGGCGAACCGGGGAGCTGTTTTTT.